A selection of T cell receptor beta chains follows, all from one sample in a study of blood T cell repertoires in COVID-19. The assay was immunoSEQ multiplex PCR, and TCRdb's table has in-frame clones only and misses some. The repertoire includes approximately 300,000 clones, roughly 87% of them detected once, and approximately 5% sits in the top ten. Material: PBMCs or T cells enriched from blood (not recorded which). These receptors all come from a woman aged 25-40 years who had recovered from COVID-19. CDR3s include the opening cysteine and the closing phenylalanine or tryptophan. D genes are given only for firm matches. A clone size is listed for some rows: how often the clone was seen (once, few, many), or a class if it is expanded.

v_gene	j_gene	d_gene	abundance	CDR3aa	CDR3nt
TRBV4-3	TRBJ2-7	-	-	CASSGILTGSREQYF	TGCGCCAGCAGCGGAATTCTTACAGGGTCTCGGGAGCAGTACTTC
TRBV25-1	TRBJ1-4	-	-	CASKSPAPSFEKLFF	TGTGCCAGCAAATCTCCTGCGCCGTCGTTTGAAAAACTGTTTTTT
TRBV3-1/TRBV3-2	TRBJ1-4	-	-	CASSPRRTNEKLFF	TGTGCCAGCAGCCCGCGGCGGACTAATGAAAAACTGTTTTTT
TRBV9	TRBJ1-3	-	-	CASSSVGGGNTIYF	TGTGCCAGCAGCAGTGTAGGGGGTGGAAACACCATATATTTT
TRBV28	TRBJ1-4	-	-	CASSWTPGQLNEKLFF	TGTGCCAGCAGTTGGACTCCGGGACAACTTAATGAAAAACTGTTTTTT
TRBV3-1/TRBV3-2	TRBJ1-2	TRBD1	-	CASSQTGGASYTF	TGTGCCAGCAGCCAGACAGGGGGCGCGAGCTACACCTTC
TRBV3-1/TRBV3-2	TRBJ2-1	TRBD2	-	CASSPEPAGAFLPLFF	TGTGCCAGCAGCCCCGAGCCAGCGGGGGCCTTCCTGCCTCTCTTCTTC
TRBV19	TRBJ2-1	TRBD2	-	CASSALGGGAGYNEQFF	TGTGCCAGTAGTGCACTTGGCGGGGGGGCTGGCTACAATGAGCAGTTCTTC
TRBV6-5	TRBJ2-7	TRBD1	-	CASSYDRVDEQYF	TGTGCCAGCAGTTACGACAGGGTGGACGAGCAGTACTTC
TRBV5-1	TRBJ2-7	TRBD1	-	CASSRGQGAGEQYF	TGCGCCAGCAGCAGGGGACAGGGGGCGGGCGAGCAGTACTTC
TRBV9	TRBJ1-1	TRBD1	-	CASSVDWQGDTEAFF	TGTGCCAGCAGCGTAGATTGGCAGGGGGACACTGAAGCTTTCTTT
TRBV2	TRBJ2-7	-	-	CASSEAVFHEQYF	TGTGCCAGCAGTGAAGCCGTTTTCCACGAGCAGTACTTC
TRBV19	TRBJ2-7	-	-	CASSTHGTREGGEQYF	TGTGCCAGTAGTACCCACGGAACTCGGGAAGGGGGCGAGCAGTACTTC
TRBV7-8	TRBJ1-6	TRBD1	-	CASSLSITGTGSSYNSPLHF	TGTGCCAGCAGCCTTTCCATCACCGGGACAGGGAGCTCCTATAATTCACCCCTCCACTTT
TRBV6-5	TRBJ2-6	-	-	CASSGVISGANVLTF	TGTGCCAGCAGCGGGGTCATATCTGGGGCCAACGTCCTGACTTTC
TRBV11-1	TRBJ2-3	TRBD2	few	CASSFKRGGTDTQYF	TGTGCCAGCAGCTTTAAGCGGGGGGGCACAGATACGCAGTATTTT
TRBV9	TRBJ1-1	-	-	CASSRGGDAFF	TGTGCCAGCAGCAGAGGGGGTGACGCTTTCTTT
TRBV5-1	TRBJ2-3	TRBD1	-	CASSEPTGAGTDTQYF	TGCGCCAGCAGCGAACCGACAGGGGCTGGCACAGATACGCAGTATTTT
TRBV18	TRBJ1-2	-	-	CASSPKKSQGISYGYTF	TGTGCCAGCTCACCCAAAAAATCGCAGGGGATTAGCTATGGCTACACCTTC
TRBV3-1/TRBV3-2	TRBJ1-1	-	-	CASSQDWQGMNTEAFF	TGTGCCAGCAGCCAAGATTGGCAGGGTATGAACACTGAAGCTTTCTTT
TRBV5-4	TRBJ1-4	-	-	CASSLDPTPREKLFF	TGTGCCAGCAGCTTGGACCCAACACCGAGGGAAAAACTGTTTTTT
TRBV30	TRBJ1-6	-	-	CAWTPGIYNSPLHF	TGTGCCTGGACCCCGGGGATCTATAATTCACCCCTCCACTTT
TRBV2	TRBJ2-1	-	once	CASSNRDLHWTEQFF	TGTGCCAGCAGTAACCGGGATCTCCATTGGACTGAGCAGTTCTTC